The 10 T cell receptor beta chains below come from one sample, sequenced in a study of cytomegalovirus exposure and HLA in healthy donors. In the PCR, 60 Vbeta and 13 Jbeta primers were used. Produced via immunoSEQ multiplex PCR; TCRdb's table is partial and in-frame only. This table has about 140,000 clones, 8.9% appearing once. Specimen: PBMCs. These receptors were taken from a woman aged 40-49 years in good health and CMV-seropositive.

A few counts support this clone. The sample has other DNA sequences that encode this CDR3 too. The chain combines TRBV14 with TRBJ1-4; D might be TRBD1 (6 bases). Germline V CDR1 and CDR2: SGHDN, FVKESK. V was pared by 4 bases and J by 0 bases, with 15 bases between. The CDR3 has 17 amino acids. Written as DNA, the CDR3 is TGTGCCAGCAGCCGCCGGATGGGGGCAACAACTAATGAAAAACTGTTTTTT. This sequence encodes CASSRRMGATTNEKLFF.

There are a few counts of this clone. V is TRBV5-1 and J is TRBJ1-1; D is ambiguous. Deletions cut 3 bases from V and 0 bases from J, with 9 bases between. The CDR3 totals 14 residues. CDR1 and CDR2 from the germline V gene are SGHRS and YFSETQ. The DNA for the CDR3 is TGCGCCAGCAGCTGGGGAGCCGTGAACACTGAAGCTTTCTTT. Its protein is CASSWGAVNTEAFF.

This clone turned up a few times. The chain couples TRBV5-1 to TRBJ2-5; TRBD1 agrees at 11 bases. V shed 4 bases and J 4 bases; nucleotides not matched to a gene: 3. Germline values: CDR1 SGHRS, CDR2 YFSETQ. The CDR3 is 14 amino acids. The CDR3 reads CASSTGQGVETQYF. The CDR3 DNA reads as TGCGCCAGCAGCACGGGACAGGGGGTAGAGACCCAGTACTTC.

This clone occurred a few times. The rearrangement joins TRBV7-9 to TRBJ1-4; TRBD1 might be the D (5 bases). The V and J ends lost 2 bases and 8 bases respectively, with 24 bases between them. This CDR3 contains 18 residues. The V gene's germline CDR1 is SEHNR and CDR2 FQNEAQ (reference sequence). The CDR3 nucleotides read TGTGCCAGCAGCTTAATTTCAGGGCCCCTAGTGAAAGAGGAAAAACTGTTTTTT. This sequence encodes CASSLISGPLVKEEKLFF.

This chain joins TRBV2 and TRBJ1-5; 9 bases are a match to TRBD1. This CDR3 is 15 amino acids long. The ends lost 4 bases at V and 5 bases at J; junction bases unmatched: 6. The V gene's germline CDR1 is SNHLY and CDR2 FYNNEI. CDR3 sequence: CASSVGGQGHQPQHF. The CDR3 DNA reads as TGTGCCAGCAGTGTAGGGGGACAGGGACATCAGCCCCAGCATTTT. Filled out from reference TRBV2 and TRBJ1-5, the complete variable domain reads EPEVTQTPSHQVTQMGQEVILRCVPISNHLYFYWYRQILGQKVEFLVSFYNNEISEKSEIFDDQFSVERPDGSNFTLKIRSTKLEDSAMYFCASSVGGQGHQPQHFGDGTRLSIL.

This chain links TRBV10-2 with TRBJ2-3; weak D call: TRBD1 (5 bases). Trimming shortened V by 8 bases and J by 1 base, and 10 bases separated the two germline ends. CDR3 length: 13 amino acids. Germline CDR1 reads WSHSY; CDR2 reads SAAADI. The CDR3 region has the DNA TGCGCCAGCTGCAGGGTGGGCACAGATACGCAGTATTTT. Translated: CASCRVGTDTQYF.

V and J are TRBV7-3 and TRBJ2-1, with D perhaps matching TRBD1 (7 bases). CDR3 size: 13 residues. The germline V gene has CDR1 SGHTA and CDR2 FQGTGA. Trimming removed 4 bases at V and 6 bases at J, with 10 bases between. The CDR3 DNA reads as TGTGCCAGCAGCTACAGGGGAGGCAATGAGCAGTTCTTC. Its protein is CASSYRGGNEQFF.

The chain has TRBV7-2 and TRBJ1-3, with D possibly matching TRBD1 (5 bases). Germline V gene sequence: CDR1 SGHTA, CDR2 FQGNSA. V lost 1 base to trimming and J lost 3 bases, with 13 bases between them. CDR3 size: 16 residues. CDR3 DNA: TGTGCCAGCAGCTTAGACGGAGGGGCCGGTGGAAACACCATATATTTT. Translation: CASSLDGGAGGNTIYF.

The gene calls are TRBV19 and TRBJ1-1; 7 bases agree with TRBD1. Germline V gene lookup returns CDR1 LNHDA and CDR2 SQIVND (reference sequence). There are 16 residues in the CDR3. V shed 0 bases, J shed 0 bases, and the junction held 4 bases outside the gene matches. This CDR3 is CASSIDGTAVNTEAFF. The CDR3 DNA follows: TGTGCCAGTAGTATAGATGGGACAGCTGTGAACACTGAAGCTTTCTTT.

This clone has a handful of counts. The chain links TRBV6-1 to TRBJ1-2; D not resolved. The germline V and J ends were trimmed by 3 bases and 8 bases, with 16 bases remaining between them. The CDR3 length is 14 residues. Germline assignment: CDR1 MNHNS and CDR2 SASEGT. The CDR3 bases are TGTGCCAGCAGTGATATGAGAGGGAGGGCAGGCTACACCTTC. Amino acid sequence: CASSDMRGRAGYTF.